The sequence of this T cell receptor (beta chain) was determined in a study of CD8 T cells in Susac syndrome. Trimming stripped 7 bases from V and 5 bases from J, with 17 bases between. Germline V gives CDR1 LNHDA, CDR2 SQIVND (reference sequence). This CDR3 is 14 amino acids long. The RNA input was about 0.5 to 1 ug, and it was reverse transcribed with random hexamers. MiXCR was run by TCRdb on the immunoSEQ multiplex PCR reads, yielding one entry per CDR3 protein. The table lists over 140,000 distinct CDR3 sequences, around 93% of them singletons. The TCR was taken from a human donor with Susac syndrome. The V gene is TRBV19, the J gene TRBJ1-1; possibly TRBD1 for D (5 bases). Sequences were obtained from CD4+ T cells from PBMCs. CDR3 in DNA: TGTGCCAGTAAGAGGGGCGCCGGGGTTACTGAAGCTTTCTTT. Amino acids: CASKRGAGVTEAFF.